This TCR beta chain was sequenced during a study of shared clonotypes between healthy human individuals. Study information: There were three CD4 naive, three CD4 memory, two CD8 naive and one CD8 memory plates per donor. General study results and limits: For naive CD4 cells, roughly 4.6% of clonotypes were shared across a few donors.

Germline V lookup: CDR1 LGHNA, CDR2 YSLEER. V shed 4 bases and J 8 bases; nucleotides not matched to a gene: 7. This CDR3 region has 15 residues. About this clone: Antigen: not known.

Here immunoSEQ multiplex PCR was the method, and the copy in TCRdb shows in-frame clones only, minus some. The sample comprises some 2 million clones, 85% to 95% of which are singletons, and more than 0.1% rests with the top ten. Sequenced input: naive CD4+ T cells sorted from blood. As to subset: CD45RA+ positively selected. The clonotype comes from a man aged 18 to 35 in good health. V is TRBV4-3 and J is TRBJ1-4; TRBD1 aligns across 10 bases. The CDR3 bases are TGCGCCAGCAGCCGCACCGGGACAGGGGACGAAAAACTGTTTTTT. Its protein is CASSRTGTGDEKLFF.